The source of this T cell receptor beta chain is a study of vaccination and CD4 T cells after COVID-19. At the level of the study: Convalescent individuals numbered four females and six males, two being Hispanic.

With regard to this clonotype: Its antigen remains unknown.

The CDR3 totals 17 residues. Germline V CDR1 and CDR2: MNHEY, SVGAGI. Germline trimming cut 2 bases from V and 2 bases from J; bases unmatched to any gene: 6. Cultured CD4+ T cell DNA underwent sequencing with the Oncomine TCR Beta short-read assay. MiXCR, applied by TCRdb to the PCR reads, yields one record per CDR3 protein. The profile covers approximately 10,000 distinct CDR3 sequences, with about 66% appearing a single time and 26% taken by the ten largest. Treatment defined: approximately nine-day PBMC culture with coronavirus spike peptide pools or control peptides (ViraFEST assay). The sequenced sample was CD4+ T cells from blood, cultured in vitro. The sequence derives from a human donor who had recovered from COVID-19. This chain uses TRBV6-5 with TRBJ2-3; the match to TRBD2 covers 11 bases. The CDR3 sequence: CASSYRASGGFTDTQYF. CDR3 coding DNA: TGTGCCAGCAGTTACCGGGCTAGCGGGGGGTTCACAGATACGCAGTATTTT.